This T cell receptor (beta chain) was documented in a study of technical replicates of blood from several donors. The CDR3 sequence is 17 residues long. Germline V gives CDR1 MNHGY, CDR2 SAAAGT. The V end was cut by 2 bases, the J end by 3 bases, with 17 bases between. Only in-frame clones appear in the TCRdb table, and some are missing; sequencing was by immunoSEQ multiplex PCR. The sample consists of about 75,000 clones, nearly 98% of them appearing once. Source material: T cells isolated from PBMCs. This rearrangement joins TRBV6-8 to TRBJ2-1, with D perhaps TRBD2 (6 bases). This clonotype was sampled from a human donor in good health. The CDR3 DNA follows: TGTGCCAGCAGTTACCCCCCCCAGCGGAGGGACTACAATGAGCAGTTCTTC. Protein sequence: CASSYPPQRRDYNEQFF.